The 8 T cell receptor beta chains listed next were all sequenced from one sample in a study of T cell clonality in common variable immunodeficiency. Generated by immunoSEQ multiplex PCR, the TCRdb table keeps only in-frame clones and is missing some. The repertoire has over 30,000 clones, none seen only once; the ten largest take around 3.3%. The source material was peripheral blood mononuclear cells. These receptors were taken from a person between 18 and 69 years old in good health.

This clone was detected ten times or more. The CDR3 extends 3 residues past the end of the read, so its final part is completed from the germline J gene. The chain recombines TRBV10-3 with TRBJ2-2; tentative D call: TRBD2 (6 bases). Germline CDR1 and CDR2: ENHRY and SYGVKD. V was clipped by 7 bases and J by 8 bases, with 17 bases between them. This CDR3 contains 14 residues. The part of the CDR3 DNA that was read is TGTGCCATCACCCGGGACTCCCAGGGTGGGGAG. It specifies CAITRDSQGGE. The full CDR3 reads CAITRDSQGGELFF.

About this clone itself: The read terminates 3 residues ahead of where the CDR3 ends, so the germline J gene completes it. The chain is built from TRBV16 and TRBJ2-5, with 10 nucleotides matching TRBD1. This CDR3 region has 18 residues. The V segment lost 3 bases and the J segment 4 bases; nucleotides outside the gene matches: 14. Germline CDR1 and CDR2: KGHSY and FQNENV. This CDR3 reads CASSHPGTGEGAGETQYF. The DNA read from the CDR3 is TGTGCCAGCAGCCACCCCGGGACAGGGGAAGGTGCTGGAGAGACC.

This clone was seen at least ten times. The read ends 3 residues early relative to the CDR3; the germline J gene fills the gap. The chain employs TRBV28 and TRBJ2-5; TRBD1 agrees at 9 bases. Per germline, CDR1 MDHEN and CDR2 SYDVKM. There are 13 residues in the CDR3. The trim removed 4 bases at V and 5 bases at J, leaving 2 bases unmatched. CDR3 in amino acids: CASSSDRGETQYF. The part of the CDR3 DNA that was read is TGTGCCAGCAGTTCTGACAGGGGGGAGACC.

This clone was counted many times. The read finishes 3 residues shy of the CDR3 end, and the germline J gene is used to complete it. The V gene is TRBV20-1, the J gene TRBJ2-5, with a weak D call TRBD2 (5 bases). The CDR3 loop spans 17 amino acids. Trimming took off 0 bases at V and 0 bases at J, with 17 bases between the two ends. Germline-derived CDR1 and CDR2 are DFQATT and SNEGSKA (reference sequence). The CDR3 here is CSARDRQRVWYQETQYF. The part of the CDR3 DNA that was read is TGCAGTGCTAGAGATCGGCAGAGGGTGTGGTACCAAGAGACC.

This clone appeared many times. The missing CDR3 end, 3 residues past where the read stops, is filled in from the germline J gene. V usage is TRBV12-3 or TRBV12-4 and J usage is TRBJ2-1; D gene uncertain. Between the trimmed V and J ends, which lost 6 bases and 8 bases, there was a span of 11 bases. The CDR3 loop spans 12 amino acids. The covered CDR3 bases are TGTGCCAGCAGGGGCGACGTAGATGAG. This gives the protein CASRGDVDE. The full CDR3 protein reads CASRGDVDEQFF.

Many counts were recorded for this clone. The CDR3 extends 3 residues past the end of the read, so its final part is completed from the germline J gene. The chain is built from TRBV6-1 and TRBJ1-5; the D is unclear. Germline CDR1 reads MNHNS; CDR2 reads SASEGT. The CDR3 sequence is 14 residues long. V gave up 2 bases and J gave up 6 bases, with 11 bases separating them. Partial CDR3 DNA: TGTGCCAGCAGTGAACCCTCCGTTCGTCAGCCC. Translation gives CASSEPSVRQP. The full CDR3 sequence reads CASSEPSVRQPQHF.

Many counts were recorded for this clone. The CDR3 goes on 3 residues after the read ends, and that part is filled in from the germline J gene. The chain recombines TRBV20-1 with TRBJ1-4, with 8 bases that match TRBD1. V dropped 5 bases and J dropped 4; count of bases not matched to a gene: 9. This CDR3 contains 15 residues. In germline, CDR1 is DFQATT, CDR2 SNEGSKA (reference sequence). CDR3 DNA, as far as it was read: TGCAGTGCTGGCGCCGCAGGGGGCCTTAATGAAAAA. Protein product: CSAGAAGGLNEK. The full-length CDR3 reads as CSAGAAGGLNEKLFF.

This clone was detected ten times or more. Read sequence stops 3 residues before the CDR3 end, and the germline J gene provides the missing end. The chain links TRBV4-2 to TRBJ2-7; 10 bases are a match to TRBD2. This CDR3 spans 17 amino acids. V dropped 1 base and J dropped 0; count of bases not matched to a gene: 6. Germline CDR1 LGHNA, CDR2 YNFKEQ. The CDR3 reads CASSQVGLAVTSYEQYF. CDR3 bases read: TGTGCCAGCAGCCAAGTAGGACTAGCGGTTACCTCCTACGAG.